Sequencing of this T cell receptor beta chain was carried out in a study of T cell repertoires in cytomegalovirus infection. Study background: HLA-B-restricted CMV epitopes that are well studied, plus recently identified HLA-C-restricted ones, were used by the study. Based on public TCR beta signatures, there were indications of CMV infection and of a matching HLA type. The study's findings and limits: HLA-C-restricted CMV clonotypes gave the most frequent clonotype in two of eight donors. Adding up the frequency of public TCR beta families identified people who carried CMV plus the relevant HLA.

TCRdb reprocessed the reads with MiXCR, giving one entry per CDR3 protein. The profile shows approximately 270,000 distinct CDR3 sequences, approximately 22% of them singletons. About this clonotype itself: The target antigen is unknown.

The CDR3 runs 15 residues. Germline trimming cut 3 bases from V and 4 bases from J; bases unmatched to any gene: 5. CDR1 is DFQATT, CDR2 SNEGSKA, per germline (reference sequence). The sample was cultured PBMCs, taken from culture after CMV antigen stimulation. The chain combines TRBV20-1 with TRBJ2-3, with TRBD2 matching over 12 bases. The receptor's source is a human donor in good health (CMV status not recorded). Some clones in this sample may be carry-over from other donors' samples. For the CDR3, the DNA is TGCAGTGCTAGTCGCCTAGCGGGAGGGGCAGATACGCAGTATTTT. Amino acids: CSASRLAGGADTQYF.